Each of the 11 T cell receptor beta chains below was sequenced from the same sample in a study of T cell changes during pregnancy in multiple sclerosis. Profiled with immunoSEQ multiplex PCR; TCRdb holds only in-frame clones, not every one. Here the sample spans fewer than 70,000 clones, 85% to 95% being singletons. Sequences were derived from CD8+ T cells from peripheral blood mononuclear cells, sampled in the third trimester of pregnancy. These receptor sequences come from a female donor with multiple sclerosis, enrolled in a pregnancy study.

This chain joins TRBV28 and TRBJ2-1; 9 bases fit TRBD2. There are 15 residues in the CDR3. Looked up from germline, CDR1 is MDHEN and CDR2 is SYDVKM. V was pared by 6 bases and J by 3 bases, with 6 bases of the junction left unmatched. CDR3 residues: CASRYSGRGYNEQFF. The DNA of the CDR3 is TGTGCCAGCAGGTATAGCGGGAGAGGCTACAATGAGCAGTTCTTC.

The J gene is TRBJ2-1, the V gene TRBV13; TRBD2 matches at 12 bases. The J segment lost 8 bases and the V segment lost 4 bases, leaving 9 bases of the junction unmatched. The CDR3 length is 16 residues. Germline V gene data show CDR1 as PRHDT and CDR2 as FYEKMQ (reference sequence). DNA for the CDR3: TGTGCCAGCAGCTCGCGGACTAGCGGGATTGACCATGAGCAGTTCTTC. Translating gives CASSSRTSGIDHEQFF.

This rearrangement joins TRBV10-2 to TRBJ2-1, with 8 positions matching TRBD2. Germline CDR1 reads WSHSY; CDR2 reads SAAADI. This CDR3 has 14 amino acids. J gave up 6 bases and V 3 bases, and 4 bases lay outside the gene matches. Written as DNA, the CDR3 is TGCGCCAGCAGTGACGGGAGGGGGGGCAATGAGCAGTTCTTC. Residues: CASSDGRGGNEQFF.

The chain uses TRBV13 and TRBJ1-1; 7 bases line up with TRBD1. Losses at the gene ends were 5 bases for V and 4 bases for J; bases not matched to a gene: 7. There are 14 residues in the CDR3. In germline, CDR1 is PRHDT, CDR2 FYEKMQ (reference sequence). The CDR3 DNA reads TGTGCCAGCAGCCTCGGAGGGGGCAGCACTGAAGCTTTCTTT. The encoded protein is CASSLGGGSTEAFF.

The chain is built from TRBV29-1 and TRBJ2-5; D not resolved. Trimming pared 7 bases from V and 6 bases from J, leaving 18 bases between. Germline lookup yields CDR1 SQVTM and CDR2 ANQGSEA. The CDR3 spans 13 residues. The CDR3, as DNA: TGCAGCGCCTTGCGACTGCCAGAGAAGACCCAGTACTTC. Translating it yields CSALRLPEKTQYF.

This chain links TRBV2 with TRBJ2-3; 16 bases line up with TRBD2. The CDR3 is 17 residues long. Per the germline V gene, CDR1 is SNHLY and CDR2 is FYNNEI. V shed 2 bases, J shed 4 bases, and the junction held 3 bases outside the gene matches. DNA for the CDR3: TGTGCCAGCAGTGAACTGGGACTAGCGGGAGGGCCAGATACGCAGTATTTT. Translating it yields CASSELGLAGGPDTQYF.

The sample holds one count of this clone. The rearrangement uses TRBV7-9 and TRBJ2-7; 8 positions agree with TRBD2. The CDR3 has 14 amino acids. Germline V gives CDR1 SEHNR, CDR2 FQNEAQ (reference sequence). The ends lost 5 bases at V and 2 bases at J; junction bases unmatched: 5. The CDR3 DNA follows: TGTGCCAGCAGCCCAGCGGGAGAGGCCTACGAGCAGTACTTC. It specifies CASSPAGEAYEQYF.

The V gene is TRBV28, the J gene TRBJ2-1, with D possibly being TRBD1 (6 bases). Trimming stripped 7 bases from V and 2 bases from J, with 15 bases between. CDR1 is MDHEN and CDR2 is SYDVKM in the germline V gene. The CDR3 is 15 amino acids. For the CDR3, the DNA is TGTGCCAGCACCGTAGGGGGATTTACCTACAATGAGCAGTTCTTC. This translates into CASTVGGFTYNEQFF. Filled out from reference TRBV28 and TRBJ2-1, the complete variable domain reads DVKVTQSSRYLVKRTGEKVFLECVQDMDHENMFWYRQDPGLGLRLIYFSYDVKMKEKGDIPEGYSVSREKKERFSLILESASTNQTSMYLCASTVGGFTYNEQFFGPGTRLTVL.

The CDR3 sequence: CSARVDYEQYF. DNA of the CDR3: TGCAGTGCTAGAGTAGATTACGAGCAGTACTTC. The genes are TRBV20-1 and TRBJ2-7; D is unclear. The CDR3 is 11 residues long. Per the germline V gene, CDR1 is DFQATT and CDR2 is SNEGSKA (reference sequence). Trimming took off 1 base at V and 4 bases at J, with 5 bases between the two ends.

This clone was observed once. The chain couples TRBV19 to TRBJ2-7; the match to TRBD1 covers 8 bases. Germline V CDR1 and CDR2: LNHDA, SQIVND (reference sequence). The CDR3 consists of 14 residues. Trimming removed 3 bases from V and 2 bases from J; junction bases left unmatched: 3. The CDR3 is CASSIGTGPYEQYF. The DNA of the CDR3 is TGTGCCAGTAGTATCGGGACAGGCCCCTACGAGCAGTACTTC.

This clone was observed once. This sequence joins TRBV30 and TRBJ2-2; D call uncertain. The CDR3 contains 16 residues. Trimming removed 5 bases from V and 0 bases from J, with 16 bases in between. In germline, CDR1 is GTSNPN, CDR2 SVGIG (reference sequence). In nucleotides, the CDR3 is TGTGCCTGGGTTGGTATTTCAGGCTCGAACACCGGGGAGCTGTTTTTT. This encodes CAWVGISGSNTGELFF.